This paragraph reports one T cell receptor beta chain. Its antigen is as yet unknown. Some clones are missing from TCRdb's copy, which holds only in-frame ones; the method was immunoSEQ multiplex PCR. The sample carries about 97,000 clones, about 85% recorded once. This entry belongs to a study of T cell responses to AZD1222 COVID-19 vaccine. General study results and limits: In the spike-specific TCR repertoire, nearly half reportedly target unmutated variant regions. Only six people who got AZD1222 tested seropositive at baseline.

Germline values: CDR1 SGHTA, CDR2 FQGNSA. CDR3 length: 15 amino acids. Trimming shortened V by 3 bases and J by 7 bases, and 19 bases separated the two germline ends. The sequencing here drew on peripheral blood, taken on day 0 of AZD1222 vaccination. The TCR originated in an adult in good health. The chain recombines TRBV7-2 with TRBJ2-7; maybe TRBD1 (6 bases). CDR3 DNA: TGTGCCAGCAGCTTCTCCGGCAGGGGAGTGTGGGAGCAGTACTTC. Translation gives CASSFSGRGVWEQYF.